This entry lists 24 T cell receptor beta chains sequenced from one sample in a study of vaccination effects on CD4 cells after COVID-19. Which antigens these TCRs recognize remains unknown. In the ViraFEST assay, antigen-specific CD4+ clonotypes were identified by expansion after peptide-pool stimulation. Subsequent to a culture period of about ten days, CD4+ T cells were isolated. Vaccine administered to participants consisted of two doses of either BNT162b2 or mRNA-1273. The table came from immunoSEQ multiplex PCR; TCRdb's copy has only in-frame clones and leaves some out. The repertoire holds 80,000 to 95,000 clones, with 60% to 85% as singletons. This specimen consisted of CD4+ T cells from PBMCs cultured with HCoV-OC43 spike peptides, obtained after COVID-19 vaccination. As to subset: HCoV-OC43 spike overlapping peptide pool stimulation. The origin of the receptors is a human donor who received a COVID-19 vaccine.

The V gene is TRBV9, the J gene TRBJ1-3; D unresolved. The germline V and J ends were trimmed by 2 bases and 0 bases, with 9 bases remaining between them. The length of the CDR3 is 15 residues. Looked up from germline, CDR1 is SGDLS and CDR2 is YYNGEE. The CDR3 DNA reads TGTGCCAGCAGCGTTGGCTTCGGCTCTGGAAACACCATATATTTT. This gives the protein CASSVGFGSGNTIYF. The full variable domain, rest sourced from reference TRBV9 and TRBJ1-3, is DSGVTQTPKHLITATGQRVTLRCSPRSGDLSVYWYQQSLDQGLQFLIQYYNGEERAKGNILERFSAQQFPDLHSELNLSSLELGDSALYFCASSVGFGSGNTIYFGEGSWLTVV.

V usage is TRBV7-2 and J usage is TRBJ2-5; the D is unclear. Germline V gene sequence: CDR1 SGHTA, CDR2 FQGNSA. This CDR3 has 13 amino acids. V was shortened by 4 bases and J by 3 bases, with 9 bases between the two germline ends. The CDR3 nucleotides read TGTGCCAGCAGCTCCGGGCGCAAAGAGACCCAGTACTTC. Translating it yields CASSSGRKETQYF.

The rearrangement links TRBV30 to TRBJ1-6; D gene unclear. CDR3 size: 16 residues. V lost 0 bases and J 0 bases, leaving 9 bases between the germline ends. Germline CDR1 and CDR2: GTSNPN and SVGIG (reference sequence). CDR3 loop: CAWSVFYLSYNSPLHF. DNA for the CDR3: TGTGCCTGGAGTGTATTTTACCTCTCCTATAATTCACCCCTCCACTTT.

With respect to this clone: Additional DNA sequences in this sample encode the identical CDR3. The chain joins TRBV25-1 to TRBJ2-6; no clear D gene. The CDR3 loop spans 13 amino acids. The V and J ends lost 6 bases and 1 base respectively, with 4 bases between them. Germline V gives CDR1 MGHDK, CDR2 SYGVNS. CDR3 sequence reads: CASSNSGANVLTF. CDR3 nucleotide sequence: TGTGCCAGCAGCAATTCTGGGGCCAACGTCCTGACTTTC.

CDR3 residues: CASSQDSWVAGATGELFF. The CDR3, as DNA: TGTGCCAGCAGCCAAGATAGCTGGGTAGCGGGGGCCACCGGGGAGCTGTTTTTT. The V call is TRBV3-1 (or the pseudogene TRBV3-2), the J call TRBJ2-2; 9 bases align to TRBD2. The CDR3 has 18 residues. V dropped 0 bases and J dropped 4; count of bases not matched to a gene: 9. Germline CDR1 and CDR2: LGHDT and YNNKEL (reference sequence).

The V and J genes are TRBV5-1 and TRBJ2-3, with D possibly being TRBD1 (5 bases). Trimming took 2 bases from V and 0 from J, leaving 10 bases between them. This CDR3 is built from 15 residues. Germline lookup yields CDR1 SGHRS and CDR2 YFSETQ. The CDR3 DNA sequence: TGCGCCAGCAGCTTCTGGTCAGGGAGCACAGATACGCAGTATTTT. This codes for CASSFWSGSTDTQYF.

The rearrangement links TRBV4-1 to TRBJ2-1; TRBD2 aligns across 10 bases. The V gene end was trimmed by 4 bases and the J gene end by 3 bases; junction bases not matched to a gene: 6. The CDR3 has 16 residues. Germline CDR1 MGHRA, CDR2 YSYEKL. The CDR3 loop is CASSRNLAGDYNEQFF. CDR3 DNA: TGCGCCAGCAGCCGGAACCTAGCGGGAGACTACAATGAGCAGTTCTTC.

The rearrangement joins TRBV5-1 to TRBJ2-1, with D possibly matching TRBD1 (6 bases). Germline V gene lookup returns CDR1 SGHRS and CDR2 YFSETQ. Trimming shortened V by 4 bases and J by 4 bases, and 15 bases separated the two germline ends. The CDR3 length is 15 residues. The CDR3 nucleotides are TGCGCCAGCAGCCCGGACGGGACAAGTTACAATGAGCAGTTCTTC. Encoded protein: CASSPDGTSYNEQFF. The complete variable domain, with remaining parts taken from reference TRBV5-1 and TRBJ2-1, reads KAGVTQTPRYLIKTRGQQVTLSCSPISGHRSVSWYQQTPGQGLQFLFEYFSETQRNKGNFPGRFSGRQFSNSRSEMNVSTLELGDSALYLCASSPDGTSYNEQFFGPGTRLTVL.

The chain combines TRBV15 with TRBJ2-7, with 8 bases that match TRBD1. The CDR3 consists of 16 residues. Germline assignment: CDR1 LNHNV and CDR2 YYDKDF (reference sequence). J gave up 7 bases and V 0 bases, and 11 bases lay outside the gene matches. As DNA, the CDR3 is TGTGCCACCAGCAGAGAATTGACAGGGGATTTTGGTGAGCAGTACGTC. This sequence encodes CATSRELTGDFGEQYV.

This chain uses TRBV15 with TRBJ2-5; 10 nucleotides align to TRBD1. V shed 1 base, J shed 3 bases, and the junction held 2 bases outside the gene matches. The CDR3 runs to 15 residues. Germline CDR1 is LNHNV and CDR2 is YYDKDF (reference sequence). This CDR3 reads CATSRGTGGKETQYF. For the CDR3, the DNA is TGTGCCACCAGCAGAGGGACAGGGGGTAAAGAGACCCAGTACTTC.

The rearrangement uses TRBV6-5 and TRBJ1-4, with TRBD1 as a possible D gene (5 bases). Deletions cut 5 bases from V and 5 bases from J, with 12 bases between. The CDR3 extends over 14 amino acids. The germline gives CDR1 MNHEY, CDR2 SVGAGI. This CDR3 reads CASSRDRQNEKLFF. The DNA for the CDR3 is TGTGCCAGCAGTCGGGACCGTCAGAATGAAAAACTGTTTTTT.

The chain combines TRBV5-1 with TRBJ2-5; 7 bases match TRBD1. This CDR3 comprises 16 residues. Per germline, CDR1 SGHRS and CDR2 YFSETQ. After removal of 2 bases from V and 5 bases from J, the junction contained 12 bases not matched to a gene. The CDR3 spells CASSFGQDPLGETQYF. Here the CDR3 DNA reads TGCGCCAGCAGCTTTGGACAGGATCCCCTTGGGGAGACCCAGTACTTC.

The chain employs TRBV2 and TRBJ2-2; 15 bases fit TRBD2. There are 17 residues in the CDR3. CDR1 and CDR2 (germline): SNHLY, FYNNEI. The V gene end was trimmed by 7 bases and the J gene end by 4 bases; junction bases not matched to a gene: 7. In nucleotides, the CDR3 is TGTGCCAGCACCGGACTAGCGGGGGGGCCGGGCACCGGGGAGCTGTTTTTT. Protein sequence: CASTGLAGGPGTGELFF.

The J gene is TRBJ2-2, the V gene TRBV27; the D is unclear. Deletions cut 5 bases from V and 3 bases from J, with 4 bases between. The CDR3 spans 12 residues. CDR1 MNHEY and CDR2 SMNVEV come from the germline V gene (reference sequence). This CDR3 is CASSVYTGELFF. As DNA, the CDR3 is TGTGCCAGCAGTGTATACACCGGGGAGCTGTTTTTT.

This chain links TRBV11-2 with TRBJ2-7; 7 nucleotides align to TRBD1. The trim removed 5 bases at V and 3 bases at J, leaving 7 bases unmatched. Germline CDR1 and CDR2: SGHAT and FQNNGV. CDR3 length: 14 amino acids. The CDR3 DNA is TGTGCCAGCAGCCTCGAGACAGGGATCTACGAGCAGTACGTC. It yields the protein CASSLETGIYEQYV.

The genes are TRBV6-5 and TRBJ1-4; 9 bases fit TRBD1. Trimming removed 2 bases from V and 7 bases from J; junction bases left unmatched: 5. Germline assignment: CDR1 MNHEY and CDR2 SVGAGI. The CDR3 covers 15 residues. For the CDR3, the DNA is TGTGCCAGCAGTTACGATCTGACAGGGGGTGAAAAACTGTTTTTT. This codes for CASSYDLTGGEKLFF.

Here the CDR3 reads CASSPLAGGSTDTQYF. CDR3 bases: TGTGCCAGCAGCCCTTTAGCGGGGGGGAGCACAGATACGCAGTATTTT. This rearrangement joins TRBV3-1 (or the pseudogene TRBV3-2) to TRBJ2-3, with 11 bases lining up with TRBD2. Germline assignment: CDR1 LGHDT and CDR2 YNNKEL (reference sequence). The CDR3 sequence is 16 residues long. J gave up 0 bases and V 4 bases, and 3 bases lay outside the gene matches.

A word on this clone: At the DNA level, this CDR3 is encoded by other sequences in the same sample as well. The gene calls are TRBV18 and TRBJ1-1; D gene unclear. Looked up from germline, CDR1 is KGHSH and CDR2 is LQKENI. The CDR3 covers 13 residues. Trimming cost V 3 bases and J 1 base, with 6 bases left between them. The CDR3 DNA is TGTGCCAGCTCACCGCCGGGGAACACTGAAGCTTTCTTT. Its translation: CASSPPGNTEAFF.

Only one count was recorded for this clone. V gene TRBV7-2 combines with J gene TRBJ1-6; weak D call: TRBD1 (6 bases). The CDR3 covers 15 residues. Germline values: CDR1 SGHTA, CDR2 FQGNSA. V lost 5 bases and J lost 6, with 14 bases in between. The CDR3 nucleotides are TGTGCCAGCAGCCCCCGGGAGGGGGGTAATTCACCCCTCCACTTT. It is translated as CASSPREGGNSPLHF.

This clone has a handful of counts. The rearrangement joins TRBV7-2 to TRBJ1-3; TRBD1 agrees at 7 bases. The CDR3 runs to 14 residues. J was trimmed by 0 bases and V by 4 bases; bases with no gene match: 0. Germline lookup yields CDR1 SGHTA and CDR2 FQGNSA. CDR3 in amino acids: CASSSGGSGNTIYF. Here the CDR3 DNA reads TGTGCCAGCAGCTCAGGGGGCTCTGGAAACACCATATATTTT.

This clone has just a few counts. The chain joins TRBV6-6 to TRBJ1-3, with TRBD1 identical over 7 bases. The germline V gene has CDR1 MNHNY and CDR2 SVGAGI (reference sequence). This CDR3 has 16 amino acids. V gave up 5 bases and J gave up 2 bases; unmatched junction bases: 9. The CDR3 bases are TGTGCCAGCAGTCGATCGACAGGGACAACTGGAAACACCATATATTTT. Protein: CASSRSTGTTGNTIYF.

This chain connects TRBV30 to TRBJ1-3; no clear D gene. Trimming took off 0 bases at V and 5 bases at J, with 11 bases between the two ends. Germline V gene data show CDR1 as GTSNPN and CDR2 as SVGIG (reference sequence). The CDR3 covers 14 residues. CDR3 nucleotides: TGTGCCTGGAGTGTAAATTCCCCCCGAAACACCATATATTTT. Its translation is CAWSVNSPRNTIYF.

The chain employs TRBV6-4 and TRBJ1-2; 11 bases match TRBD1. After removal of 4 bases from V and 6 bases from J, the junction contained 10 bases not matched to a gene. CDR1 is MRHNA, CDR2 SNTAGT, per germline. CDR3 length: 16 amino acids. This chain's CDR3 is CASSANPGQGVNGYTF. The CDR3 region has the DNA TGTGCCAGCAGTGCCAATCCGGGACAGGGGGTTAATGGCTACACCTTC.

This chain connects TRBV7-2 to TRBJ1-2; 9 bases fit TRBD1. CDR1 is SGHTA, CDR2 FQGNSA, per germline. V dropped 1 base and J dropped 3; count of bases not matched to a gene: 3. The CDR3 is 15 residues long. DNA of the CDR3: TGTGCCAGCAGCTTAGGGACAGGGGACTACTATGGCTACACCTTC. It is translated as CASSLGTGDYYGYTF.